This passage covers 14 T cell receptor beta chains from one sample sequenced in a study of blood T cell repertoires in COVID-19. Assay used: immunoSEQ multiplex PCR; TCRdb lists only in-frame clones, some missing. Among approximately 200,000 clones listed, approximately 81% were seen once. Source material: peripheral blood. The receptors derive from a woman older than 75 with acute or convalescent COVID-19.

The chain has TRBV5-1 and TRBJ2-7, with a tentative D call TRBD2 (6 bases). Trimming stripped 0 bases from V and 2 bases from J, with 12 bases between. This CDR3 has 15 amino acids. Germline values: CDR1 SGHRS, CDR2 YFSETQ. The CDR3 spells CASSLEAGTPYEQYF. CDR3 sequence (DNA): TGCGCCAGCAGCTTGGAGGCAGGGACTCCCTACGAGCAGTACTTC.

The CDR3 spells CASSQDGTGVSQHF. For the CDR3, the DNA is TGTGCCAGCAGCCAAGATGGGACAGGGGTGTCCCAGCATTTT. This sequence joins TRBV3-1 (or the pseudogene TRBV3-2) and TRBJ1-5; 10 positions agree with TRBD1. The CDR3 has 14 residues. Germline lookup yields CDR1 LGHDT and CDR2 YNNKEL (reference sequence). The trim removed 0 bases at V and 11 bases at J, leaving 4 bases unmatched.

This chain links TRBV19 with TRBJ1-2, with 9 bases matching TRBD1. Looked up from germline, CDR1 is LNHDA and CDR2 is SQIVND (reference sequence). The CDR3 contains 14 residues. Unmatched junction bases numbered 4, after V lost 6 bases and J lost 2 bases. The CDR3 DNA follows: TGTGCCAGTAGGGCCGGGACAGGGAACTATGGCTACACCTTC. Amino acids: CASRAGTGNYGYTF. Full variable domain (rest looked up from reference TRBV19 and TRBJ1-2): DGGITQSPKYLFRKEGQNVTLSCEQNLNHDAMYWYRQDPGQGLRLIYYSQIVNDFQKGDIAEGYSVSREKKESFPLTVTSAQKNPTAFYLCASRAGTGNYGYTFGSGTRLTVV.

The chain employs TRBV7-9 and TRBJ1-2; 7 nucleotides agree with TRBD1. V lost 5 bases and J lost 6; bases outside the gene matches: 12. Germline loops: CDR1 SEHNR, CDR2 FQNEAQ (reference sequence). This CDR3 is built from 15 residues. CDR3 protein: CASSPTPGQLNGYTF. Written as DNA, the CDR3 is TGTGCCAGCAGCCCTACGCCGGGACAGCTTAATGGCTACACCTTC.

The CDR3 sequence is CASGPGTGGRETQYF. For the CDR3, the DNA is TGTGCTAGTGGTCCAGGGACAGGGGGCCGGGAGACCCAGTACTTC. The chain employs TRBV12-5 and TRBJ2-5; 12 nucleotides align to TRBD1. From germline, CDR1 is LGHNT and CDR2 FRNRAP. Unmatched junction bases numbered 6, after V lost 5 bases and J lost 5 bases. CDR3 length equals 15 residues.

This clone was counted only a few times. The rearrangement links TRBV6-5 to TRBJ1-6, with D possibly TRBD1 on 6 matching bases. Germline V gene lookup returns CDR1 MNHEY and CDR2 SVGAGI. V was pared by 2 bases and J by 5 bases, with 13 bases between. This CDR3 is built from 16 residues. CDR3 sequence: CASSYLTTGNNSPLHF. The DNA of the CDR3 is TGTGCCAGCAGTTACCTCACCACAGGGAATAATTCACCCCTCCACTTT.

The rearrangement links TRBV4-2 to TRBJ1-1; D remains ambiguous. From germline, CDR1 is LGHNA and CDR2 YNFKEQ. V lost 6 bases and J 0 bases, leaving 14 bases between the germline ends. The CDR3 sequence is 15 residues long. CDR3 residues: CASRVGDVMNTEAFF. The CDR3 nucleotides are TGTGCCAGCAGAGTGGGCGACGTTATGAACACTGAAGCTTTCTTT.

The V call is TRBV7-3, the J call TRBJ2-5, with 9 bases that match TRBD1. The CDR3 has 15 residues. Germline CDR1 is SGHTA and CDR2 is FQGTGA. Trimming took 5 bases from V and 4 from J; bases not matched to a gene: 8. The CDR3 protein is CASSRGDREGETQYF. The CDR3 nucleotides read TGTGCCAGCAGCCGCGGGGACAGGGAAGGAGAGACCCAGTACTTC.

DNA for the CDR3: TGTGCCAGCCGGTTATTGAACACTGAAGCTTTCTTT. Translation: CASRLLNTEAFF. The chain combines TRBV19 with TRBJ1-1; D is unresolved. Germline CDR1 LNHDA, CDR2 SQIVND (reference sequence). V shed 9 bases and J shed 0 bases, with 8 bases lying between them. The CDR3 spans 12 residues.

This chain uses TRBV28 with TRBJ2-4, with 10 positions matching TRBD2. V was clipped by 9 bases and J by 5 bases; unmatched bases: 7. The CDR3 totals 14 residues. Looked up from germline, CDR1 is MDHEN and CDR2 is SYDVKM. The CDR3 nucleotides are TGTGCCAGTAGCGGGGGGTTAGCGGAAAACATTCAGTACTTC. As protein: CASSGGLAENIQYF.

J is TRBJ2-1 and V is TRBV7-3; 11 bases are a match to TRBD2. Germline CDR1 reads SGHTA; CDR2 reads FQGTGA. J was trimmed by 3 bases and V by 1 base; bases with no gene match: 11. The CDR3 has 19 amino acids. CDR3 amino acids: CASSLMGALAGGFYNEQFF. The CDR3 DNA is TGTGCCAGCAGCTTAATGGGTGCTCTAGCGGGAGGCTTCTACAATGAGCAGTTCTTC.

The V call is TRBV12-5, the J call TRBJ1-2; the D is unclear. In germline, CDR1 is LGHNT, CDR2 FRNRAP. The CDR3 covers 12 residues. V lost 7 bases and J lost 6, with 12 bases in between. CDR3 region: CASDWSGDGYTF. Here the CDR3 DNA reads TGTGCTAGTGATTGGAGCGGGGATGGCTACACCTTC.

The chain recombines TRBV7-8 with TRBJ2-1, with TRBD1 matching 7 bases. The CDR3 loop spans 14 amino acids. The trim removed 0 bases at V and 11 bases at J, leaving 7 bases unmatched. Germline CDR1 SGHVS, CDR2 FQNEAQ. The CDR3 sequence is CASSLATRDSQQFF. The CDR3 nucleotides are TGTGCCAGCAGCTTAGCCACCCGGGACAGCCAGCAGTTCTTC.

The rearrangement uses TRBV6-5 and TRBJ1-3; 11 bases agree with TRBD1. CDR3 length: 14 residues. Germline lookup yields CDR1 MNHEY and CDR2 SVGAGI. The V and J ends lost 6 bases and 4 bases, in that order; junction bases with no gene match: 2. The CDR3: CASRGQGEGNTIYF. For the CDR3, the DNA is TGTGCCAGCAGGGGACAGGGGGAAGGAAACACCATATATTTT.